Sequencing of this T cell receptor (beta chain) was carried out in a study of monozygotic twins with inflammatory bowel disease (dated by TCRdb to 2018 to 2020). About the full investigation: The complete study included roughly 30 monozygotic twin pairs: 19 IBD-discordant Danish pairs and nine German pairs, of which four were IBD-concordant and five were IBD-discordant. The search for disease-associated traits relied mainly on comparing, within discordant pairs, IBD patients with their genetically identical healthy co-twins. Each individual had, on average, about 151 000 unique TCRalpha sequences and 181 000 unique TCRbeta sequences available for analysis.

Findings and caveats that apply to the study as a whole: IBD patients had lower TCRbeta repertoire diversity, measured by the inverse Simpson index, than their healthy co-twins. Background noise and inter-individual variability may have been introduced into the repertoires by the differing immunosuppressive treatments among patients. The results gave no support for a single strong signal or clonotype linked to IBD. IBD patients shared fewer clonotypes with other individuals than healthy twins did, most markedly in patients showing signs of disease activity. Repertoire similarity did not differ between concordant and discordant twins, possibly due to limited statistical power. Distinction between different T cell subtypes could not be achieved in the analysis.

From each donor, a roughly 2.5 ml peripheral blood sample was collected into PAXgene tubes and stored at -80 degrees C. Without T cell sorting, total RNA was isolated from whole blood using the PAXgene blood miRNA kit on an automated QIAcube. Peripheral blood from monozygotic twin pairs concordant or discordant for inflammatory bowel disease was subjected to deep TCRalpha and TCRbeta repertoire profiling with unique molecular barcoding. For every twin pair, smoking habits were documented, and each individual was categorised as a current, former or never smoker. Library preparation used 5' RACE. Preparation of each TCR library used around 3.5 ug of total RNA. For each sample, cDNA synthesis was carried out in eight separate reactions using SMARTScribe reverse transcriptase. During cDNA synthesis, unique molecular identifiers containing a 6-nucleotide sample barcode were introduced by template switching. TCRalpha and TCRbeta cDNA was amplified in two nested PCRs of approximately 17 and 9 cycles, and bead purification was carried out after each PCR. Before amplification, cDNA was treated with uracil DNA-glycosylase and purified using the QIAquick PCR purification kit. The second PCR was the step at which Illumina TruSeq-compatible adapters and sample-specific barcodes were added. Library quality and concentration were checked on TapeStation and Qubit, and libraries were pooled at approximately 5 ng each. The pooled libraries were sequenced with 2 x 100 bp reads and custom sequencing primers on an Illumina HiSeq2500 single-index Rapid Run. Per the authors' processing: UMI-based consensus assembly with MiGEC version 1.2.6 was used to correct PCR and sequencing errors. MiXCR version 2.1.1 was used to carry out V(D)J alignment, clonotype assembly and CDR3 extraction. Normalisation of gene usage, clonotype sharing and MAIT/NKT TCR abundance was achieved by analysing the top 1000, 10 000 and 20 000 clonotypes per sample. Diversity was computed as the inverse Simpson index with the vegan R package after downsampling to 27 000 UMIs. Paired Mann-Whitney U tests on discordant twin pairs were used, with Benjamini-Hochberg multiple-testing correction. TCRdb reprocessed the reads; each CDR3 protein sequence makes one entry, and DNA is unavailable. TCRdb's processing, not the authors', yielded these V and J calls. This specimen's table enumerates roughly 160,000 distinct CDR3 sequences. 2% to 3% of the sample comes from the top ten.

Comment on this clonotype: The clone's antigen remains unknown.

The CDR3 numbers 18 residues from cysteine through phenylalanine. This entry has no DNA. The sample taken for sequencing was blood. The V and J genes are TRBV12-3 or TRBV12-4 and TRBJ2-2; the TCRdb D gene call, TRBD1, has no DNA to confirm it. The clonotype was recovered from a human donor with ulcerative colitis or Crohn's disease, or a healthy co-twin of an affected twin (not recorded which). CDR3 reads: CASSYLTGTSTNTGELFF.